This paragraph covers one TCR beta chain sequence. Its target is unknown. These data belong to a study of T cell clonotyping in hematopoietic cell transplantation. TCRdb keeps only in-frame clones here, not all; method: immunoSEQ multiplex PCR. The repertoire has 29,000 or so clones, roughly 90% of them found once; the top ten carry about 10%. Trimming stripped 3 bases from V and 4 bases from J, with 13 bases between. Germline CDR1 is SEHNR and CDR2 is FQNEAQ (reference sequence). The length of the CDR3 is 14 residues. Study-level results: Recipient TCR diversity dropped after transplant; expanded clonotypes rose from day 30 to 180.

The sequence came from a female patient in her forties or fifties who had an allogeneic stem cell transplant from a related donor, so the T cells may come from the graft donor. Some clones in this sample may be carry-over from other donors' samples. This specimen was PBMCs, taken 100 days after allogeneic stem cell transplant. V usage is TRBV7-9 and J usage is TRBJ2-7, with D perhaps matching TRBD1 (6 bases). The CDR3 here is CASSLGTMGYEQYF. CDR3 coding DNA: TGTGCCAGCAGCTTGGGGACAATGGGGTACGAGCAGTACTTC.